Below are 16 T cell receptor beta chains sequenced from a single sample in a study of cytotoxic CD8 clonotypes in ibrutinib-treated CLL. The data were produced by immunoSEQ multiplex PCR, yet TCRdb's version contains in-frame clones alone and is incomplete. Of hundreds of thousands of clones listed, over 60% are singletons. The sequencing here drew on PBMCs, taken after 36 months of ibrutinib treatment. The receptors come from a human donor with chronic lymphocytic leukemia.

The chain is built from TRBV7-3 and TRBJ2-7, with 8 bases aligning to TRBD1. After removal of 5 bases from V and 6 bases from J, the junction contained 6 bases not matched to a gene. This CDR3 contains 13 residues. Germline V CDR1 and CDR2: SGHTA, FQGTGA. The CDR3 region is CASSQGQGREQYF. Written as DNA, the CDR3 is TGTGCCAGCAGCCAAGGACAGGGACGCGAGCAGTACTTC.

This clone was counted a single time. The rearrangement uses TRBV5-1 and TRBJ2-3; no clear D. V gave up 4 bases and J gave up 4 bases, with 7 bases separating them. The CDR3 runs 12 residues. The germline gives CDR1 SGHRS, CDR2 YFSETQ. The CDR3 spells CASSISPDTQYF. In DNA form, the CDR3 reads TGCGCCAGCAGCATAAGCCCAGATACGCAGTATTTT.

V is TRBV10-2 and J is TRBJ2-3, with D perhaps TRBD1 (7 bases). The CDR3 has 14 amino acids. Germline V gene sequence: CDR1 WSHSY, CDR2 SAAADI. V shed 6 bases and J shed 0 bases, with 10 bases lying between them. The CDR3 DNA sequence: TGCGCCAGCAGGGCAGGGGGGAGCACAGATACGCAGTATTTT. Residues: CASRAGGSTDTQYF.

This chain joins TRBV6-6 and TRBJ2-4, with D tentatively TRBD2 (5 bases). V lost 6 bases, J lost 3 bases, and 15 bases lay in between. CDR1 is MNHNY and CDR2 is SVGAGI in the germline V gene (reference sequence). CDR3 length: 15 amino acids. The CDR3 protein is CASRTTTAGKNIQYF. As DNA, the CDR3 is TGTGCCAGCAGGACCACTACCGCGGGCAAAAACATTCAGTACTTC.

This chain uses TRBV27 with TRBJ2-7; D not resolved. There are 13 residues in the CDR3. The V gene's germline CDR1 is MNHEY and CDR2 SMNVEV (reference sequence). The germline V and J ends were trimmed by 4 bases and 2 bases, with 9 bases remaining between them. The CDR3: CASSSIPPYEQYF. CDR3 coding DNA: TGTGCCAGCAGTTCCATCCCCCCCTACGAGCAGTACTTC.

In this sample, this clone turned up a few times. The genes are TRBV29-1 and TRBJ2-1, with TRBD2 matching over 10 bases. In germline, CDR1 is SQVTM, CDR2 ANQGSEA. Trimming removed 3 bases from V and 7 bases from J; junction bases left unmatched: 9. The CDR3 is made up of 15 amino acids. The CDR3 bases are TGCAGCGTTGATGGGCTAGCGGGGGATCCTAATGAGCAGTTCTTC. Its translation is CSVDGLAGDPNEQFF.

This clone has a handful of counts. This chain uses TRBV7-2 with TRBJ2-7, with D unresolved. This CDR3 is 15 amino acids long. Germline CDR1 is SGHTA and CDR2 is FQGNSA. Trimming removed 2 bases from V and 0 bases from J, with 11 bases in between. CDR3 in DNA: TGTGCCAGCAGCTTAAGTGACGGAAGCTCCTACGAGCAGTACTTC. Translation: CASSLSDGSSYEQYF.

The J gene is TRBJ1-3, the V gene TRBV10-3, with D uncertain. The V end lost 6 bases, the J end lost 2 bases, and 8 bases lay between the germline ends. This CDR3 has 13 amino acids. Germline V gene lookup returns CDR1 ENHRY and CDR2 SYGVKD. CDR3 coding DNA: TGTGCCATCAGCCCGGTAACTGGAAACACCATATATTTT. It is translated as CAISPVTGNTIYF.

The V call is TRBV19, the J call TRBJ2-2, with D perhaps given as TRBD1 or TRBD2 (6 bases each). The CDR3 runs 16 residues. The ends were cut back, 5 bases at V and 5 bases at J, with 18 bases in the middle. Germline loops: CDR1 LNHDA, CDR2 SQIVND (reference sequence). The CDR3 sequence is CASSPLGGPSTGELFF. DNA of the CDR3: TGTGCCAGTAGTCCCCTTGGGGGGCCGAGTACCGGGGAGCTGTTTTTT.

The chain couples TRBV9 to TRBJ1-1; 11 bases match TRBD1. From germline, CDR1 is SGDLS and CDR2 YYNGEE. The CDR3 has 16 residues. After removal of 1 base from V and 5 bases from J, the junction contained 7 bases not matched to a gene. This chain's CDR3 is CASSVTPGQGVTEAFF. The DNA for the CDR3 is TGTGCCAGCAGCGTAACCCCGGGACAGGGGGTGACTGAAGCTTTCTTT.

V gene TRBV7-2 combines with J gene TRBJ2-7; the match to TRBD2 covers 9 bases. After removal of 5 bases from V and 2 bases from J, the junction contained 10 bases not matched to a gene. Per the germline V gene, CDR1 is SGHTA and CDR2 is FQGNSA. The CDR3 is 16 amino acids. CDR3 coding DNA: TGTGCCAGCAGCCCAGAAGTTAGCGGGGGCGCCTACGAGCAGTACTTC. It yields the protein CASSPEVSGGAYEQYF. Full variable domain (outside the CDR3, taken from reference TRBV7-2 and TRBJ2-7): GAGVSQSPSNKVTEKGKDVELRCDPISGHTALYWYRQSLGQGLEFLIYFQGNSAPDKSGLPSDRFSAERTGGSVSTLTIQRTQQEDSAVYLCASSPEVSGGAYEQYFGPGTRLTVT.

In this sample, this clone turned up once. The chain links TRBV4-1 to TRBJ2-2, with a tentative D call TRBD2 (6 bases). V lost 0 bases and J 3 bases, leaving 17 bases between the germline ends. CDR1 and CDR2 from the germline V gene are MGHRA and YSYEKL. The CDR3 runs 18 residues. DNA of the CDR3: TGCGCCAGCAGCCAAGAACCACCCCGGGAGATATACACCGGGGAGCTGTTTTTT. The encoded protein is CASSQEPPREIYTGELFF.

The chain links TRBV6-5 to TRBJ2-2; D gene ambiguous. Germline V lookup: CDR1 MNHEY, CDR2 SVGAGI. The V gene lost 4 bases and the J gene lost 6 bases, with 12 bases spanning the gap. The CDR3 is made up of 14 amino acids. CDR3 in amino acids: CASSFLKVAGELFF. The DNA of the CDR3 is TGTGCCAGCAGTTTTCTAAAGGTGGCCGGGGAGCTGTTTTTT.

This clone was found a few times. V and J are TRBV28 and TRBJ2-3; 7 bases map to TRBD2. This CDR3 region has 14 residues. The V gene end was trimmed by 3 bases and the J gene end by 1 base; junction bases not matched to a gene: 1. From germline, CDR1 is MDHEN and CDR2 SYDVKM. CDR3 DNA sequence: TGTGCCAGCAGTTTTCTAGCGGGCACAGATACGCAGTATTTT. As protein: CASSFLAGTDTQYF.

Worth noting for this clone: The identical CDR3 is also encoded by other nucleotide sequences in the sample. The rearrangement uses TRBV5-1 and TRBJ2-1; D is ambiguous. Germline V gives CDR1 SGHRS, CDR2 YFSETQ. This CDR3 comprises 13 residues. Trimming cost V 0 bases and J 4 bases, with 5 bases left between them. CDR3 sequence (DNA): TGCGCCAGCAGCTTGGCCAGATACAATGAGCAGTTCTTC. Translation gives CASSLARYNEQFF.

The rearrangement uses TRBV9 and TRBJ1-4, with a tentative D call TRBD1 (5 bases). The CDR3 contains 11 residues. Between the trimmed V and J ends, which lost 4 bases and 14 bases, there was a span of 12 bases. CDR1 is SGDLS and CDR2 is YYNGEE in the germline V gene. CDR3 coding DNA: TGTGCCAGCAGCTCCCCGGGACCGCTGTTTTTT. Its protein product is CASSSPGPLFF. Complete variable domain (other parts from reference TRBV9 and TRBJ1-4): DSGVTQTPKHLITATGQRVTLRCSPRSGDLSVYWYQQSLDQGLQFLIQYYNGEERAKGNILERFSAQQFPDLHSELNLSSLELGDSALYFCASSSPGPLFFGSGTQLSVL.